These 3 T cell receptor beta chains came from one sample sequenced in a study of blood T cell repertoires in COVID-19. The table came from immunoSEQ multiplex PCR; TCRdb's copy has only in-frame clones and leaves some out. The repertoire holds 81,000 or so clones, with over 75% as singletons. Material: peripheral blood. The receptors derive from a man in his fifties with COVID-19, enrolled during active disease.

The J gene is TRBJ1-6, the V gene TRBV7-8; D not resolved. The V end lost 5 bases, the J end lost 6 bases, and 14 bases lay between the germline ends. CDR1 is SGHVS and CDR2 is FQNEAQ in the germline V gene. This CDR3 has 15 residues. DNA for the CDR3: TGTGCCAGCAGCCCGGAAGGAGGCCGTAATTCACCCCTCCACTTT. Protein: CASSPEGGRNSPLHF.

The chain has TRBV2 and TRBJ2-7; 7 bases agree with TRBD1. The junction had 5 bases not matched to a gene; V was cut back by 4 bases and J by 5 bases. The CDR3 has 13 residues. The germline V gene has CDR1 SNHLY and CDR2 FYNNEI. The CDR3 loop is CASSVNRGNEQYF. The DNA for the CDR3 is TGTGCCAGCAGTGTTAACAGGGGAAACGAGCAGTACTTC.

The chain combines TRBV6-1 with TRBJ2-5; D perhaps matches TRBD1 (5 bases). The CDR3 is 14 amino acids. Germline values: CDR1 MNHNS, CDR2 SASEGT. V lost 0 bases to trimming and J lost 2 bases, with 7 bases between them. The CDR3, as DNA: TGTGCCAGCAGTGAAGCCACAGGTCAAGAGACCCAGTACTTC. Translated: CASSEATGQETQYF.